The 24 T cell receptor beta chains below were found in one sample sequenced in a study of graft-versus-host responses after intestinal transplantation. Responders that carried the CFSE label, roughly 200,000 of them, were plated with roughly 200,000 irradiated, violet-dye-labeled stimulator cells. Data came from immunoSEQ multiplex PCR; TCRdb stores just in-frame clones and leaves some out. The table has roughly 20,000 clones, roughly two fifths seen once; the top ten hold under 2%. This specimen consisted of alloreactive CD8+ T cells from a mixed lymphocyte reaction culture, obtained before intestinal transplant. The subset is: CFSE-low proliferating T cells sorted from roughly six-day pre-transplant mixed lymphocyte reaction (GvH or HvG direction). The receptors originated from a human patient who received an intestinal transplant.

This rearrangement joins TRBV5-6 to TRBJ2-2; D is ambiguous. Germline V gene sequence: CDR1 SGHDT, CDR2 YYEEEE. This CDR3 region has 13 residues. V was clipped by 2 bases and J by 9 bases, with 11 bases between them. This CDR3 reads CASSFERMRELFF. The DNA for the CDR3 is TGTGCCAGCAGCTTTGAGAGGATGCGGGAGCTGTTTTTT.

CDR3 residues: CASSPGGGRPYNEQFF. CDR3 coding DNA: TGTGCCAGCAGCCCAGGCGGCGGGCGACCCTACAATGAGCAGTTCTTC. The chain has TRBV5-8 and TRBJ2-1; weak D call: TRBD2 (5 bases). Trimming left V 4 bases short and J 2 bases short, with 16 bases between. The CDR3 contains 16 residues. Germline loops: CDR1 SGHTS, CDR2 YDEGEE.

The chain uses TRBV6-5 and TRBJ1-1; possible D gene TRBD1, 5 bases. The CDR3 length is 14 residues. Germline CDR1 MNHEY, CDR2 SVGAGI. V lost 2 bases and J lost 6, with 13 bases in between. The CDR3 coding sequence is TGTGCCAGCAGTTACGAGCGGCAGGGCCCTGAAGCTTTCTTT. Protein sequence: CASSYERQGPEAFF.

This chain uses TRBV30 with TRBJ1-5; TRBD1 is a possible D gene (6 bases). This CDR3 comprises 13 residues. Germline V gives CDR1 GTSNPN, CDR2 SVGIG (reference sequence). The V end lost 2 bases, the J end lost 6 bases, and 11 bases lay between the germline ends. In DNA, the CDR3 is TGTGCCTGGAGTATACAGGGAACTCAGCCCCAGCATTTT. It translates to CAWSIQGTQPQHF.

This clone was seen only a few times. V and J are TRBV5-4 and TRBJ2-7; 8 bases fit TRBD1. V lost 3 bases, J lost 2 bases, and 4 bases stayed unmatched. This CDR3 region has 14 residues. From germline, CDR1 is SGHNT and CDR2 YYREEE (reference sequence). The CDR3 loop reads CASSSDRGPYEQYF. The DNA of the CDR3 is TGTGCCAGCAGCTCAGACAGGGGCCCCTACGAGCAGTACTTC. Complete variable domain (other parts from reference TRBV5-4 and TRBJ2-7): ETGVTQSPTHLIKTRGQQVTLRCSSQSGHNTVSWYQQALGQGPQFIFQYYREEENGRGNFPPRFSGLQFPNYSSELNVNALELDDSALYLCASSSDRGPYEQYFGPGTRLTVT.

The V call is TRBV30, the J call TRBJ1-2, with 9 nucleotides matching TRBD1. CDR1 is GTSNPN, CDR2 SVGIG, per germline (reference sequence). The CDR3 length is 14 residues. With 0 bases clipped from V and 6 bases from J, the junction kept 5 bases outside the gene matches. The CDR3 DNA reads as TGTGCCTGGAGTGTAAACAGGGGGCGCAATGGCTACACCTTC. Translated: CAWSVNRGRNGYTF.

The chain combines TRBV28 with TRBJ1-5, with 7 bases lining up with TRBD1. Trimming took 4 bases from V and 4 from J; bases not matched to a gene: 10. CDR3 size: 16 residues. Germline CDR1 reads MDHEN; CDR2 reads SYDVKM. The CDR3 DNA is TGTGCCAGCAGTTCGTCGACAGGGTTGGGGAATCAGCCCCAGCATTTT. Its protein product is CASSSSTGLGNQPQHF.

A word on this clone: This same CDR3 is encoded by further DNA sequences in the sample. This chain connects TRBV5-1 to TRBJ2-3; perhaps TRBD2 as D (5 bases). V gave up 2 bases and J gave up 2 bases, with 9 bases separating them. CDR3 length equals 14 residues. Germline values: CDR1 SGHRS, CDR2 YFSETQ. Here the CDR3 reads CASSLGRSTDTQYF. The CDR3 coding sequence is TGCGCCAGCAGCTTAGGGAGATCCACAGATACGCAGTATTTT.

The sample holds a few counts of this clone. The V call is TRBV5-1, the J call TRBJ2-1; 7 nucleotides agree with TRBD2. Trimming took 4 bases from V and 1 from J; bases not matched to a gene: 8. Germline V gene data show CDR1 as SGHRS and CDR2 as YFSETQ. This CDR3 has 16 amino acids. CDR3 residues: CASSGGSGTSYNEQFF. CDR3 nucleotide sequence: TGCGCCAGCAGCGGGGGGAGCGGGACGTCCTACAATGAGCAGTTCTTC. The entire variable domain, with the rest obtained from reference TRBV5-1 and TRBJ2-1, is as follows: KAGVTQTPRYLIKTRGQQVTLSCSPISGHRSVSWYQQTPGQGLQFLFEYFSETQRNKGNFPGRFSGRQFSNSRSEMNVSTLELGDSALYLCASSGGSGTSYNEQFFGPGTRLTVL.

The V and J genes are TRBV7-3 and TRBJ1-2; 8 nucleotides agree with TRBD1. Trimming removed 1 base from V and 7 bases from J; junction bases left unmatched: 8. Germline V lookup: CDR1 SGHTA, CDR2 FQGTGA. This CDR3 is built from 15 residues. The CDR3 loop is CASSLSRTGIGGYTF. The CDR3 bases are TGTGCCAGCAGCTTAAGCCGGACAGGGATTGGTGGCTACACCTTC.

In this sample, this clone turned up a few times. Sequence at one end of the junction differs from germline and may be a read error. The chain employs TRBV5-1 and TRBJ2-1; 11 bases are a match to TRBD2. CDR1 and CDR2 from the germline V gene are SGHRS and YFSETQ. The CDR3 spans 14 residues. The CDR3 DNA sequence: TGTGCCAGCAGGCTAGCGGGAGGCTACAATGAGCAGTTCTTC. It is translated as CASRLAGGYNEQFF.

The chain couples TRBV6-6 to TRBJ1-4; D ambiguous. This CDR3 comprises 14 residues. CDR1 MNHNY and CDR2 SVGAGI come from the germline V gene (reference sequence). Trimming took off 2 bases at V and 3 bases at J, with 7 bases between the two ends. CDR3 in DNA: TGTGCCAGCAGTTACGGCAGGCCTAATGAAAAACTGTTTTTT. It yields the protein CASSYGRPNEKLFF.

V gene TRBV7-6 combines with J gene TRBJ2-7, with TRBD1 matching over 9 bases. V was clipped by 5 bases and J by 4 bases; unmatched bases: 6. Germline V gene lookup returns CDR1 SGHVS and CDR2 FNYEAQ. The CDR3 totals 14 residues. The CDR3 here is CASSPWDRAYEQYF. The DNA of the CDR3 is TGTGCCAGCAGCCCCTGGGACAGGGCGTACGAGCAGTACTTC.

The chain recombines TRBV11-3 with TRBJ2-1; 13 positions agree with TRBD2. Germline V gene sequence: CDR1 SGHNT, CDR2 YENEEA. The trim removed 6 bases at V and 9 bases at J, leaving 5 bases unmatched. This CDR3 is built from 14 residues. The CDR3: CASSRTSGSFEQFF. CDR3 DNA sequence: TGTGCCAGCAGTCGGACTAGCGGGAGTTTTGAGCAGTTCTTC.

This clone was recorded a few times. This rearrangement joins TRBV6-4 to TRBJ2-1; TRBD2 aligns across 10 bases. V lost 5 bases, J lost 4 bases, and 14 bases stayed unmatched. The CDR3 runs to 18 residues. Germline V gene sequence: CDR1 MRHNA, CDR2 SNTAGT. The CDR3: CASSPRASGRSSYNEQFF. The CDR3 DNA reads as TGTGCCAGCAGTCCTCGGGCTAGCGGGAGAAGTTCATACAATGAGCAGTTCTTC.

The chain recombines TRBV30 with TRBJ1-5, with TRBD1 matching over 7 bases. With V trimmed by 5 bases and J by 2 bases, 9 bases remained unmatched. There are 15 residues in the CDR3. Germline-derived CDR1 and CDR2 are GTSNPN and SVGIG (reference sequence). CDR3 sequence: CAWREQGLGNQPQHF. Written as DNA, the CDR3 is TGTGCCTGGCGAGAACAGGGGCTCGGCAATCAGCCCCAGCATTTT.

This clone occurred a few times. In nucleotides, the CDR3 is TGTGCCAGCAGCTCCCGACTGACGGAGAGCTCCTACGAGCAGTACTTC. Protein sequence: CASSSRLTESSYEQYF. The chain is built from TRBV7-2 and TRBJ2-7, with unresolved D. The CDR3 is 16 residues long. V gave up 4 bases and J gave up 0 bases, with 16 bases separating them. CDR1 and CDR2 (germline): SGHTA, FQGNSA.

This chain connects TRBV5-5 to TRBJ2-5; 7 nucleotides align to TRBD2. J lost 5 bases, V lost 1 base, and 8 bases had no gene match. The CDR3 runs to 15 residues. CDR1 is SGHKS, CDR2 YYEKEE, per germline (reference sequence). CDR3 in DNA: TGTGCCAGCAGCTTGACGGGGGGTGAGTTCGAGACCCAGTACTTC. It is translated as CASSLTGGEFETQYF.

The DNA of the CDR3 is TGCGCCAGCAGGGTAGCGGGAGGGTCGTATGAGCAGTTCTTC. Its translation: CASRVAGGSYEQFF. V usage is TRBV4-1 and J usage is TRBJ2-1; 11 bases are shared with TRBD2. This CDR3 contains 14 residues. Per germline, CDR1 MGHRA and CDR2 YSYEKL. Losses at the gene ends were 6 bases for V and 8 bases for J; bases not matched to a gene: 6.

This rearrangement joins TRBV30 to TRBJ2-1; D is unclear. CDR3 length equals 11 residues. CDR1 and CDR2 from the germline V gene are GTSNPN and SVGIG (reference sequence). The V gene lost 1 base and the J gene lost 10 bases, with 8 bases spanning the gap. DNA for the CDR3: TGTGCCTGGAGTGATGGATTCGAGCAGTTCTTC. It codes for CAWSDGFEQFF.

The chain recombines TRBV21-1 with TRBJ2-7. TRBV21-1 is designated a pseudogene. The CDR3 length is 15 residues. The CDR3: CASSIGEVVTYEQYF. DNA of the CDR3: TGTGCCAGCAGCATAGGTGAAGTGGTGACCTACGAGCAGTACTTC.

The V gene is TRBV19, the J gene TRBJ2-1, with 13 bases fitting TRBD2. CDR3 length: 15 residues. The ends lost 8 bases at V and 6 bases at J; junction bases unmatched: 7. Germline V lookup: CDR1 LNHDA, CDR2 SQIVND (reference sequence). CDR3: CASAGLAGVSNEQFF. Written as DNA, the CDR3 is TGTGCCAGTGCCGGACTAGCGGGAGTATCCAATGAGCAGTTCTTC.

The chain couples TRBV7-3 to TRBJ2-7, with TRBD2 identical over 7 bases. This CDR3 region has 13 residues. J was trimmed by 6 bases and V by 3 bases; bases with no gene match: 5. Looked up from germline, CDR1 is SGHTA and CDR2 is FQGTGA. The DNA of the CDR3 is TGTGCCAGCAGCTTGGTGGGGGAGGGCGAGCAGTACTTC. Protein product: CASSLVGEGEQYF. The whole variable domain, remainder taken from reference TRBV7-3 and TRBJ2-7, is GAGVSQTPSNKVTEKGKYVELRCDPISGHTALYWYRQSLGQGPEFLIYFQGTGAADDSGLPNDRFFAVRPEGSVSTLKIQRTERGDSAVYLCASSLVGEGEQYFGPGTRLTVT.

This clone has only one observation. The chain carries TRBV6-1 and TRBJ2-3; the match to TRBD2 covers 8 bases. Germline V CDR1 and CDR2: MNHNS, SASEGT. V gave up 7 bases and J gave up 3 bases; unmatched junction bases: 9. The length of the CDR3 is 15 residues. The CDR3, as DNA: TGTGCCAGCACCGGACACCGCGGGAGGACAGATACGCAGTATTTT. As protein: CASTGHRGRTDTQYF.